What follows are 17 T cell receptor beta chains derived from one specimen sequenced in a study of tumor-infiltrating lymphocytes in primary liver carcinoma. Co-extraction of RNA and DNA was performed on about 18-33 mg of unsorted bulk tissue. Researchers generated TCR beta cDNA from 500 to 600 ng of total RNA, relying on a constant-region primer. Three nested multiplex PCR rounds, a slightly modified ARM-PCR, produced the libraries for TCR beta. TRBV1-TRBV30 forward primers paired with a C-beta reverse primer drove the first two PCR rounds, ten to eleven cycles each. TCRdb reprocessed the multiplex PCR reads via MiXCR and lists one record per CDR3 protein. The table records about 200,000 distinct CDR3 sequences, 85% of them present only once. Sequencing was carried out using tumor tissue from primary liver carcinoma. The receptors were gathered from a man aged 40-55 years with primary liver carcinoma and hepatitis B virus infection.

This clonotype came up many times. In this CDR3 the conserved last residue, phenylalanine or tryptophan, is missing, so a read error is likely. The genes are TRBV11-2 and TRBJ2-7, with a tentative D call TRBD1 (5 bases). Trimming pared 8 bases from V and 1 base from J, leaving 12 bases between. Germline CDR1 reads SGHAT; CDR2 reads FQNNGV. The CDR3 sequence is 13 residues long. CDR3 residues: CASGPRQSYEQYY. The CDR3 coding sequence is TGTGCCAGCGGCCCTCGACAGTCCTACGAGCAGTACTAC.

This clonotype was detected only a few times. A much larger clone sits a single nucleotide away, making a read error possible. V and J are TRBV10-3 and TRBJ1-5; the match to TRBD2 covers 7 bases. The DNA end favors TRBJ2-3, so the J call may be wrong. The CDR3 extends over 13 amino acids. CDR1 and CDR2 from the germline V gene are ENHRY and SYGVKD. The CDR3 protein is CAIGRGSNQPQYF. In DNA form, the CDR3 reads TGTGCCATCGGGAGGGGTAGCAATCAGCCCCAGTATTTT.

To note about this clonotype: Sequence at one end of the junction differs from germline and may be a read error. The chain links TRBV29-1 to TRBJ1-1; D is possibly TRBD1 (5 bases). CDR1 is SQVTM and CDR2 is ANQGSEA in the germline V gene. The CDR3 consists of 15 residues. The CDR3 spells CSVEGGWGMKTEASF. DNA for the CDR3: TGCAGCGTTGAGGGGGGGTGGGGGATGAAGACTGAAGCTTCCTTT.

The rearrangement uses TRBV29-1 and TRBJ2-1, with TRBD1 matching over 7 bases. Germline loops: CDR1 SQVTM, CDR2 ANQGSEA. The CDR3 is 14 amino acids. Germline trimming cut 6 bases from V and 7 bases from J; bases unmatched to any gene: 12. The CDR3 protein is CSVLQGPSVNEQFF. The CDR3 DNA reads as TGCAGCGTATTACAGGGGCCCTCAGTTAATGAGCAGTTCTTC.

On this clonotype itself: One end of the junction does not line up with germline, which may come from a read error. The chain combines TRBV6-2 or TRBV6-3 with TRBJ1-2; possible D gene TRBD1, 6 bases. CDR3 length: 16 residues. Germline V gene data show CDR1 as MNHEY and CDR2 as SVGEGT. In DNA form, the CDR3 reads TGTACCAGCAGGGGAAGTGAACATGGCGTTAACTATGGCTACACCTTC. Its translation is CTSRGSEHGVNYGYTF.

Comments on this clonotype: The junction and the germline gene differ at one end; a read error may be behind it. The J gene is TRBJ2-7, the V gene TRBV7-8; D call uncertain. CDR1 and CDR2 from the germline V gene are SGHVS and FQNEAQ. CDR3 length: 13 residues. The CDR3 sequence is CASSVGRVSEQLF. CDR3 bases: TGTGCCAGCAGCGTCGGACGCGTCTCCGAGCAGTTGTTC. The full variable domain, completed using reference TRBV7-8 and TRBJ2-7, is GAGVSQSPRYKVAKRGQDVALRCDPISGHVSLFWYQQALGQGPEFLTYFQNEAQLDKSGLPSDRFFAERPEGSVSTLKIQRTQQEDSAVYLCASSVGRVSEQLFGPGTRLTVT.

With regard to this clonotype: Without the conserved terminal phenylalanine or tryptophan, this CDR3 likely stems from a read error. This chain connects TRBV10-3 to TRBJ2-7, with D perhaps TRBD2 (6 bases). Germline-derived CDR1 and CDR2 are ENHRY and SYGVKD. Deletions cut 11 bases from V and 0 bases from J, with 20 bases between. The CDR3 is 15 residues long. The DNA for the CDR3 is TGTGCCGTTAGTGCTTGGGGCGGGAACTCCTACGAGCAGTACTAT. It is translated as CAVSAWGGNSYEQYY.

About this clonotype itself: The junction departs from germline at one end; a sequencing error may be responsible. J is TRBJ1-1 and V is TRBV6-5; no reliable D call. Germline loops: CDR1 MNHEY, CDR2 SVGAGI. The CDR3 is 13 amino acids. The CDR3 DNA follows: TGTGCCAGGAGTTCCTCAATAAACAGTGAAGATTTCTTT. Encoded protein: CARSSSINSEDFF.

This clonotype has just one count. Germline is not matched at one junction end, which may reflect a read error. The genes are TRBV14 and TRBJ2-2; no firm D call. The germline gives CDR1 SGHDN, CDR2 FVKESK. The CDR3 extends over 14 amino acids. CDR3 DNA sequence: TGTGCCAGCAACCAAATAGGGTATACCGGGGAGCTGTTTTTT. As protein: CASNQIGYTGELFF.

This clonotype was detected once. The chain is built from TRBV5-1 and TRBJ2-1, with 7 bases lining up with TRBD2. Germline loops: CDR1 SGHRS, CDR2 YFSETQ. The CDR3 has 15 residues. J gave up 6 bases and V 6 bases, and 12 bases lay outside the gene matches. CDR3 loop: CASNSLEGGPNEQFF. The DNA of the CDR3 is TGCGCCAGCAACTCTCTAGAGGGAGGGCCCAATGAGCAGTTCTTC.

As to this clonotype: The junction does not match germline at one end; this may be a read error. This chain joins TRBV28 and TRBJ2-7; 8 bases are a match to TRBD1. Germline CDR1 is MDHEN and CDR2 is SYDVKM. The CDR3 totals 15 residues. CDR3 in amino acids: CASSAPRQGNYERYF. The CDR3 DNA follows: TGTGCCAGCAGTGCCCCAAGACAGGGGAACTACGAGCGGTACTTC.

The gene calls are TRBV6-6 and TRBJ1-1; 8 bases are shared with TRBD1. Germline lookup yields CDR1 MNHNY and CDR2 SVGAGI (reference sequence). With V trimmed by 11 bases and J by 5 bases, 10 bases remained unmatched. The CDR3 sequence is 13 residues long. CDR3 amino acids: CAVSTGGTTEAFF. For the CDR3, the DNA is TGTGCCGTCAGTACAGGGGGGACTACTGAAGCTTTCTTT.

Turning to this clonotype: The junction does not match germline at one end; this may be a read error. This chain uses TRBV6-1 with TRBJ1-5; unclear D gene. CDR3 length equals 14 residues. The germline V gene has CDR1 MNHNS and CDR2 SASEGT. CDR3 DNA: TGTGCCAGTAGTGGAGACCATAGCAATCAGCCCCAGAATTTT. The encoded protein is CASSGDHSNQPQNF.

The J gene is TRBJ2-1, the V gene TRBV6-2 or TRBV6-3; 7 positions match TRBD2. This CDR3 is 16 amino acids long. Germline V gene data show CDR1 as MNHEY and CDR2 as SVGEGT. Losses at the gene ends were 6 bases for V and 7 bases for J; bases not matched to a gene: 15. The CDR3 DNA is TGTGCCAGCAGCCCCTTCGGCCGGGAGGTCCAGAATGAGCAGTTCTTC. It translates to CASSPFGREVQNEQFF.

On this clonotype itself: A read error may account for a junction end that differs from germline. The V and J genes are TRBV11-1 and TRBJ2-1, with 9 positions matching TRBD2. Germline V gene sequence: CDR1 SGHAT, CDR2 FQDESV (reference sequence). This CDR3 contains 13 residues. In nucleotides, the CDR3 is TGCGCCAGCAGCGCGGGAGGGCAGACTGAGCAGTTCTTC. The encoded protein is CASSAGGQTEQFF.

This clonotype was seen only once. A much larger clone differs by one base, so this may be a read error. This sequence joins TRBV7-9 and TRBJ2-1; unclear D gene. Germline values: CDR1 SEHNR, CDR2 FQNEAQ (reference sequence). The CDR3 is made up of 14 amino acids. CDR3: CASSSPRPEHDQFF. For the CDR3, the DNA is TGTGCCAGCAGCTCACCCAGACCGGAGCATGATCAGTTCTTC.

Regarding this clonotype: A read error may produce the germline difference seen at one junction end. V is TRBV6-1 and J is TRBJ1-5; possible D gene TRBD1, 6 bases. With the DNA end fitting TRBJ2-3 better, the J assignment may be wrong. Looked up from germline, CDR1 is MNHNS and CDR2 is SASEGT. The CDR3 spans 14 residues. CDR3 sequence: CASSEGGNDQPQYF. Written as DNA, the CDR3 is TGTGCCAGCAGCGAAGGGGGAAATGATCAGCCCCAGTATTTT.